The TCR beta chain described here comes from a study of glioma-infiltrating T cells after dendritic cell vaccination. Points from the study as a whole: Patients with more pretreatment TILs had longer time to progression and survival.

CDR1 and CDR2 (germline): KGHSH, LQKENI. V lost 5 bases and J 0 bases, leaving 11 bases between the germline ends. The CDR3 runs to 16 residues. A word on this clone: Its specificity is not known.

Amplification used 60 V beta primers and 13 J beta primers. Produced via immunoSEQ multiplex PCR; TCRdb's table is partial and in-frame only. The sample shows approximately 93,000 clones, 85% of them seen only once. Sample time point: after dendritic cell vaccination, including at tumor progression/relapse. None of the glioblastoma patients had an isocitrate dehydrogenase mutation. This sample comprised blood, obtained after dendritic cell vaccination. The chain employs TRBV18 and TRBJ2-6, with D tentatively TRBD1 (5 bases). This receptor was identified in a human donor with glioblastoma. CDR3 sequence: CASSLDIYSGANVLTF. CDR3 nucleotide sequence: TGTGCCAGCTCATTGGACATTTACTCTGGGGCCAACGTCCTGACTTTC. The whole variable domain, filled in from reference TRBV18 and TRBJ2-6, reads NAGVMQNPRHLVRRRGQEARLRCSPMKGHSHVYWYRQLPEEGLKFMVYLQKENIIDESGMPKERFSAEFPKEGPSILRIQQVVRGDSAAYFCASSLDIYSGANVLTFGAGSRLTVL.